This T cell receptor beta chain was captured in a study of OX40 agonist ivuxolimab in advanced cancers. Measured with immunoSEQ multiplex PCR; TCRdb has only the in-frame clones, and not every one. This table holds 70,000 to 95,000 clones, 85% to 95% found once. The V end lost 6 bases, the J end lost 7 bases, and 12 bases lay between the germline ends. CDR1 is SEHNR and CDR2 is FQNEAQ in the germline V gene (reference sequence). CDR3 length: 12 amino acids. The sample in question was CD4+ or CD8+ T cells sorted from blood, obtained in a trial of the OX40 agonist ivuxolimab. This chain links TRBV7-9 with TRBJ1-2, with no clear D. The sequence was collected from an adult with an advanced solid tumor such as melanoma, head and neck, liver or kidney cancer. This chain's CDR3 is CASRQDRAGYTF. In DNA, the CDR3 is TGTGCCAGCAGACAAGACCGTGCTGGCTACACCTTC.